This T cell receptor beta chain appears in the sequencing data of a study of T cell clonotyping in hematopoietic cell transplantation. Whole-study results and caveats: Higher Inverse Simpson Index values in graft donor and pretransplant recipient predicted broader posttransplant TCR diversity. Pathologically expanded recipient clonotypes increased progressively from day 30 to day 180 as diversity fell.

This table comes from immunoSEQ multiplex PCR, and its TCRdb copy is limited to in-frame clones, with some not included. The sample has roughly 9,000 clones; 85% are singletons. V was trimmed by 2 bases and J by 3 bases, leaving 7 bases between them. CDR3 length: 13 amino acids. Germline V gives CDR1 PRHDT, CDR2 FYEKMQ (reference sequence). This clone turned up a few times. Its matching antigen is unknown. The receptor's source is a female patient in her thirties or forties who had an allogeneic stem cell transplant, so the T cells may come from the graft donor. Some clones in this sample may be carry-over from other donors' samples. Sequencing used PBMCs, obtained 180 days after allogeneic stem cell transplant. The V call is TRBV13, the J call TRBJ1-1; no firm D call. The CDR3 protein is CASSLSMDTEAFF. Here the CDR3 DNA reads TGTGCCAGCAGCTTAAGTATGGACACTGAAGCTTTCTTT. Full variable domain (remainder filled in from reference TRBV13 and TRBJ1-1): AAGVIQSPRHLIKEKRETATLKCYPIPRHDTVYWYQQGPGQDPQFLISFYEKMQSDKGSIPDRFSAQQFSDYHSELNMSSLELGDSALYFCASSLSMDTEAFFGQGTRLTVV.